The TCR beta chain described here comes from a study of graft-versus-host responses after intestinal transplantation. Overall study context: Each of the recipients got a multivisceral, liver-intestinal, or isolated intestinal transplant.

Study-level findings and limits: Peak levels of circulating GvH clones tracked with early post-transplant HvG declines. In patients with graft-donor T cell macrochimerism, allograft graft-versus-host to host-versus-graft clonal ratios were high.

In the case of this clone: Its antigen remains unknown.

Repertoires were generated with immunoSEQ multiplex PCR, while TCRdb's copy carries only in-frame clones and drops some. The sample carries over 65,000 clones, approximately 90% recorded once. The origin of this receptor is a human patient who received an intestinal transplant, so some T cells may come from the graft donor. Sample: PBMCs, taken 98 days after intestinal transplantation.

The CDR3 loop is CAWSTRGTSSYEQYF. The CDR3 DNA follows: TGTGCCTGGAGTACCCGAGGGACTAGCTCCTACGAGCAGTACTTC. This chain links TRBV30 with TRBJ2-7, with TRBD2 matching 8 bases. The V gene's germline CDR1 is GTSNPN and CDR2 SVGIG (reference sequence). This CDR3 comprises 15 residues. With 2 bases clipped from V and 0 bases from J, the junction kept 6 bases outside the gene matches.